This T cell receptor beta chain appears in the sequencing data of a study of cytomegalovirus exposure and HLA in healthy donors listed by TCRdb under 2017. About the investigation overall: An earlier analysis of approximately 640 of the donors reported 250 to 300 Gb of sequence data and some 120 million unique TCR beta sequences from 150 million to 200 million T cells. In an earlier analysis of over 550 of the donors, high-throughput TCR beta sequencing was used to judge whether each TCR beta V gene segment behaved as functional or pseudogenic. Among a few hundred genotyped donors of the cohort, an average of roughly 240,000 unique TCR beta nucleotide sequences were sequenced per donor, roughly a sixth of them non-productive. About 280 gigabases of sequencing data and around 90 million unique TCR sequences made up an early release that covered roughly 670 HLA-typed donors. Of the approximately 400 genotyped donors, less than 85% were placed in the genetic ancestry cluster associated with self-reported Caucasian donors. Four or five DR-DQ haplotypes were handled as single units for association and clustering because linkage in the cohort was strong. Every repertoire in the discovery cohort had been generated on one and the same sequencing platform. Donor age, sex, ethnicity and CMV serostatus were compiled alongside the repertoire data. To predict cytomegalovirus infection status, the study brought together high-throughput TCR immunosequencing, statistical association of individual TCRs with disease status, and machine learning. Using immunosequencing, the study profiled T cell repertoires from approximately 700 subjects and related those repertoires to cytomegalovirus serostatus. The later analysis used no new phenotypic data to find candidate immune exposures, relying instead on TCR beta sequences and their occurrence across donors. Class I and class II HLA loci were covered by the typing at four-digit resolution. A later analysis re-examined previously published TCR beta repertoires from about 700 donors and added high-resolution HLA genotyping to investigate patterns of TCR occurrence. The study aimed to test whether signatures of past pathogen exposure could be identified by cataloging public T cell receptors. In addition to the first cohort of hundreds of subjects, a separate validation cohort of 120 different subjects was used. In a later genetic analysis, genome-wide SNP genotypes for about 60% of the 666 donors were used, and that subset was treated as a discovery cohort. The number of typed donors differed by locus: roughly 620-630 for A, B, C, DRB1 and DQB1; 500 to 550 for DQA1; over 600 for DPA1; and about 450 for DPB1.

Library creation used the immunoSEQ multiplex PCR assay. The multiplex PCR relied on a mix of 60 forward primers for TCR Vbeta segments and 13 reverse primers for TCR Jbeta segments. A multiplex PCR assay on genomic DNA amplified the CDR3 region of rearranged TCR beta genes. The Illumina HiSeq System was used to sequence the amplified TCR beta libraries as 87-base-pair reads. The published analysis was carried out like this. In a later analysis, 77 million or so unique TCR beta chains were counted across the approximately 620 repertoires, and some 10 million of these chains were shared by at least two donors. Raw reads were error-corrected and collapsed into unique sequences with a nearest-neighbor algorithm that merged closely related sequences to remove PCR and sequencing errors. V, D and J gene segments were assigned by aligning CDR3 sequences to IMGT reference sequences. For a sequence to be retained, at least a six-nucleotide match to both a V gene segment and a J gene segment was required. A rearrangement counted as productive if the CDR3 had no stop codons and remained in frame with V and J, and every other rearrangement counted as non-productive. Following IMGT convention, CDR3 was defined as the stretch from the second conserved V-encoded cysteine up to the conserved J-encoded phenylalanine. The earlier analysis of 587 of the donors excluded sequences that lacked an unambiguous match to a single V gene segment. An earlier analysis of 450 to 650 of the donors called V segments functional above 56.7% productive rearrangements and segregating when the between-donor standard deviation exceeded 5%. A statistical classification framework was built to diagnose cytomegalovirus status from the catalog of TCR beta chain sequences. In a later analysis, TCR nucleotide sequences were compared against IMGT/GENE-DB human TR gene sequences so that V and J genes could be assigned. Using the TCRdist pipeline, a later analysis assigned CDR3 sequences along with most-parsimonious VDJ recombination scenarios. In a later analysis, every TCR beta chain was defined by the combination of its CDR3 amino acid sequence and its V-gene family, and reads without a unique V-gene family were dropped. To address suspected cross-contamination and a sequencing artifact, a later analysis removed over 500 highly shared, low-generation-probability nucleotide sequences. For each public chain, a later analysis derived a clonal expansion index from normalized ranks of inferred template counts within each repertoire. A later analysis computed generation probabilities with a VDJ recombination model fitted to out-of-frame rearrangements, and checked the results against IGoR. A later analysis scored TCR-TCR, TCR-HLA and TCR-CMV co-occurrence with hypergeometric tests, applying a repertoire-size bias correction to TCR pairs. To estimate false discovery rates, a later analysis permuted the HLA or CMV assignments 20 times. In a later analysis, co-occurring TCRs were grouped using DBSCAN, and TCRdist sequence similarity was added for clustering within HLA-allele-positive subsets. Repertoires with fewer than 30,000 or more than 120,000 public chains, plus five repertoires with anomalous nucleotide sharing, were excluded from co-occurrence clustering. TCRdb obtained this table from immuneACCESS and retained in-frame rearrangements with V and J assigned. These tables miss some clones; where compared with another copy, unresolved V genes account for less than half of the shortfall, and the remainder is unexplained. The V and J calls and the clone size are those of that table, but D and trimming were determined from the DNA. Across this sample there are about 160,000 clones, with less than 85% seen only once. 3.5% to 5.5% of the sample comes from the top ten.

Study-wide conclusions, independent of this receptor: Immune exposure information for the cohort was limited to CMV serostatus. Some IMGT-functional V segments, including TRBV6-2 and TRBV6-3, could not be distinguished by the 87-base-pair reads and were therefore excluded. The cohort was sequenced for TCR beta chains only, and without alpha or paired-chain data the features that could be detected were limited. Most TCR sequences were seen in very few donors, while some public TCRs were found in many individuals. A later genetic analysis associated a missense DCLRE1C variant with V-gene and J-gene trimming of TCR beta chains, and an independent cohort replicated the association. A later analysis found that HLA-associated TCR beta chains were more clonally expanded and had lower generation probabilities than equally common non-associated chains. Because counts were too low, seventeen rarely observed V segments, including chromosome 9 orphons, were left out of the earlier analysis of approximately 500 of the donors. The study gave a list of 150 to 200 TCR beta chains associated with cytomegalovirus. A cluster of highly shared sequence variants was judged likely to represent a technical artifact of the sequencing pipeline. In vitro tests confirmed that a few of the cytomegalovirus-associated TCR beta chains recognize cytomegalovirus antigens. According to a later analysis, TCR association rates differed among HLA loci, with DRB1 alleles showing the most associated TCRs and HLA-C alleles showing the fewest. Sequencing depth was assumed to be roughly uniform across donors in the presence/absence analyses, though that assumption may not hold. At a false discovery rate of 0.05, a later analysis linked approximately 18,000 TCR beta sequences to specific HLA alleles. In an earlier analysis of under 600 of the donors, most TCR beta V segments were observed in productive rearrangements about 90% or about 30% of the time, broadly matching IMGT annotations. Correlated functional status among segregating V segments might reflect linkage disequilibrium, but an unknown experimental factor could not be ruled out. A further reported finding was that TCR beta sequences accurately predicted the HLA-A and HLA-B alleles for most subjects in the first cohort. Because HLA typing was missing for some donors at each locus, association tests included only the typed subset. In a later analysis, most CMV-associated TCR beta chains were found to appear HLA-restricted, with HLA associations seemingly driven largely by CMV exposure. Assigning TCR associations to individual alleles was difficult when HLA alleles, especially DR and DQ, strongly co-occurred. According to the authors, the approach could potentially be generalized to other disease states and immunological phenotypes. In a later genetic analysis, fewer N-insertions in productive TCRs were reported among donors in an Asian-associated ancestry cluster than the roughly 700-donor mean. The classifier was reported to diagnose cytomegalovirus status with high specificity and sensitivity in both the original and validation cohorts. Several of the top co-occurrence clusters appeared to be linked to parvovirus B19, influenza, CMV and Epstein-Barr virus, according to a later analysis.

The cohort consisted of approximately 690 healthy bone marrow donors. All cohort members were sampled while nominally healthy, although unrecorded immune exposures were likely present. The donor tested CMV seronegative, placing the donor among the 350 to 400 seronegative members of the cohort. Each donor provided a peripheral blood sample, and peripheral blood mononuclear cells were used for TCR beta sequencing. The Qiagen DNeasy Blood Extraction Kit was used to extract genomic DNA from the blood cell samples. There are 14 amino acids in the CDR3, from cysteine to phenylalanine inclusive. CDR3 DNA only is kept here, 42 bases in frame from base 1. As encoded in the germline V gene (reference sequence), CDR1 is LNHDA while CDR2 is SQIVND. V was cut back by 3 bases and J by 4 bases, leaving a gap of 12 bases between them. Turning to this clone: This clone's antigen is unknown. Per-base quality was not reported, and no clone a single base away is much larger than it.

The sequenced sample consisted of PBMCs. The clonotype was recovered from a man aged 35 to 55 in good health and CMV-seronegative. The chain is encoded by TRBV19 joined to TRBJ1-1, and perhaps TRBD1 as D gene, on 6 matching bases. In nucleotide form, the sequence is TGTGCCAGTAGTATCGTTGGGGGCCGCACTGAAGCTTTCTTT. The encoded protein is CASSIVGGRTEAFF.